This T cell receptor beta chain was recovered during a study of T cells in Graves' hyperthyroidism and ophthalmopathy. TCR beta CDR3 sequences were amplified from RNA transcripts. The HTBI primer set was used in a first-round RT-PCR of the TCR CDR3. TCRdb redid the calling of the multiplex PCR reads with MiXCR, one entry per CDR3 protein. The sample contains 300,000 to 400,000 distinct CDR3 sequences, 14% of which appear only once. At least 3 on the Clinical Activity Score was recorded for ophthalmopathy patients, who also had NOSPECS grade at least 4 and duration under 3 months. Roughly 10 ml of fresh peripheral blood supplied the PBMCs. General study findings and limits: Blood samples included most of the expanded thyroid clonotypes exceeding 0.001. Separating ophthalmopathy from stable hyperthyroidism was achieved by a 13 V-J model.

The trim removed 5 bases at V and 5 bases at J, leaving 5 bases unmatched. The CDR3 has 13 residues. The germline V gene encodes CDR1 DFQATT and CDR2 SNEGSKA (reference sequence). This clonotype showed up many times. Its matching antigen is unknown. Sequencing was carried out using blood. This chain connects TRBV20-1 to TRBJ1-1; TRBD1 matches at 10 bases. This receptor was obtained from a woman aged 25 to 39 with Graves' ophthalmopathy. CDR3 sequence reads: CSAPRTGGTEAFF. The CDR3 nucleotides are TGCAGTGCTCCCCGGACAGGGGGAACTGAAGCTTTCTTT.